The rows below give T cell receptor beta chains drawn from one sample of a study of blood T cell repertoires in COVID-19. Some clones are missing from TCRdb's copy, which holds only in-frame ones; the method was immunoSEQ multiplex PCR. Of around 180,000 clones detected, around 85% appear once; the ten largest clones hold 5.5% to 8%. Sequencing was carried out using peripheral blood. These TCRs come from a man aged 80 or over with COVID-19, enrolled during active disease. CDR3s include the opening cysteine and the closing phenylalanine or tryptophan. Each record gives: J gene, V gene, CDR3 protein.

>TRBJ1-5|TRBV5-6
CASSLRTVNQPQHF
>TRBJ1-3|TRBV2
CASSDSGRSGNTIYF
>TRBJ2-2|TRBV7-3
CASTWGVNTGELFF
>TRBJ2-5|TRBV5-6
CASSWGLAFQETQYF
>TRBJ2-3|TRBV4-1
CASSHPPEGPTDTQYF
>TRBJ1-1|TRBV7-9
CASSPSWTGMNTEAFF
>TRBJ1-5|TRBV15
CATSTIDRTNQPQHF
>TRBJ1-1|TRBV6-2/TRBV6-3
CASSYSGPSKNTEAFF
>TRBJ2-5|TRBV10-3
CAISESARTQYF
>TRBJ2-3|TRBV7-6
CASSARRRLARDTQYF
>TRBJ1-2|TRBV6-5
CASSRIILDYGYTF
>TRBJ2-5|TRBV4-1
CASSQTGQQETQYF
>TRBJ1-1|TRBV18
CASSPVAVNTEAFF
>TRBJ1-5|TRBV18
CASSPGTGSNQPQHF
>TRBJ2-1|TRBV7-3
CASSLTGGSYNEQFF
>TRBJ1-5|TRBV19
CASNKDRASNQPQHF
>TRBJ1-1|TRBV14
CASSVQGNTEAFF
>TRBJ2-7|TRBV6-1
CASSGQGGDLYYEQYF
>TRBJ2-3|TRBV5-4
CASSPGGGPSSTDTQYF
>TRBJ1-1|TRBV11-3
CASSLGYLNTEAFF
>TRBJ2-7|TRBV7-6
CASSSLSSRFGLDEQYF
>TRBJ2-7|TRBV5-4
CASSSGQGPYEQYF
>TRBJ1-5|TRBV6-5
CASRTGNQPQHF
>TRBJ1-5|TRBV19
CASSIKMGSNQPQHF
>TRBJ2-3|TRBV5-1
CASSVGPGSTDTQYF
>TRBJ2-2|TRBV7-2
CASSPRGQSTGELFF
>TRBJ2-1|TRBV6-2/TRBV6-3
CASSYNRLAGGLGYNEQFF
>TRBJ2-5|TRBV6-1
CASSEDWGQTGGETQYF
>TRBJ1-2|TRBV6-1
CASSEGGRYGYTF